A single sample is the source of the 31 T cell receptor beta chains below, sequenced in a study of cytomegalovirus exposure and HLA in healthy donors. This PCR relied on a set of 60 Vbeta primers and 13 Jbeta primers. Assay: immunoSEQ multiplex PCR; the TCRdb copy retains only in-frame clones and omits some. This sample has tens of thousands of clones, with roughly three quarters found just once. Sequencing was performed on PBMCs. The receptor source for this set is a man younger than 35 in good health and CMV-seronegative.

The chain carries TRBV27 and TRBJ2-1; perhaps TRBD1 as D (6 bases). CDR1 is MNHEY and CDR2 is SMNVEV in the germline V gene (reference sequence). Trimming removed 6 bases from V and 10 bases from J, with 22 bases in between. The CDR3 has 15 amino acids. Here the CDR3 reads CASSSEGQGLREQFF. CDR3 coding DNA: TGTGCCAGCAGCTCAGAGGGACAAGGGCTTCGAGAGCAGTTCTTC.

The gene calls are TRBV5-1 and TRBJ2-7; 10 bases map to TRBD1. The trim removed 1 base at V and 5 bases at J, leaving 3 bases unmatched. This CDR3 has 14 amino acids. CDR1 and CDR2 (germline): SGHRS, YFSETQ. CDR3 sequence: CASSLRQGANEQYF. The DNA for the CDR3 is TGCGCCAGCAGCTTGAGACAGGGGGCAAACGAGCAGTACTTC.

The chain carries TRBV14 and TRBJ2-3; no clear D. Trimming stripped 1 base from V and 3 bases from J, with 5 bases between. The V gene's germline CDR1 is SGHDN and CDR2 FVKESK. The CDR3 spans 13 residues. DNA for the CDR3: TGTGCCAGCAGCCAAGTACAGACAGATACGCAGTATTTT. Its protein product is CASSQVQTDTQYF. The whole variable domain, filled in from reference TRBV14 and TRBJ2-3, reads EAGVTQFPSHSVIEKGQTVTLRCDPISGHDNLYWYRRVMGKEIKFLLHFVKESKQDESGMPNNRFLAERTGGTYSTLKVQPAELEDSGVYFCASSQVQTDTQYFGPGTRLTVL.

The chain combines TRBV4-1 with TRBJ2-7, with 7 bases lining up with TRBD1. CDR3 length: 15 residues. V lost 0 bases to trimming and J lost 1 base; unmatched junction nucleotides: 3. Germline V CDR1 and CDR2: MGHRA, YSYEKL. CDR3 loop: CASSQDPGGSYEQYF. DNA for the CDR3: TGCGCCAGCAGCCAAGATCCAGGGGGTTCCTACGAGCAGTACTTC.

This clone appeared once. CDR3 in DNA: TGTGCCAGCAGTTCAATCCCCGGGACAGGTAAATCGGAGCAGTACGTC. Translated: CASSSIPGTGKSEQYV. The chain has TRBV28 and TRBJ2-7, with 8 bases lining up with TRBD1. V shed 4 bases and J 7 bases; nucleotides not matched to a gene: 15. Per germline, CDR1 MDHEN and CDR2 SYDVKM. The CDR3 spans 16 residues.

The V call is TRBV5-1, the J call TRBJ1-1; no reliable D call. The CDR3 extends over 15 amino acids. V was cut by 4 bases and J by 1 base, with 14 bases left in between. Germline V lookup: CDR1 SGHRS, CDR2 YFSETQ. The CDR3 here is CASSPETLQNTEAFF. DNA for the CDR3: TGCGCCAGCAGCCCAGAAACGCTCCAGAACACTGAAGCTTTCTTT.

This chain links TRBV27 with TRBJ1-3; D may be TRBD1 (6 bases). The CDR3 spans 15 residues. In germline, CDR1 is MNHEY, CDR2 SMNVEV (reference sequence). V lost 4 bases and J 0 bases, leaving 10 bases between the germline ends. The CDR3 reads CASSYTGSSGNTIYF. The CDR3 DNA reads as TGTGCCAGCAGTTACACAGGGAGCTCTGGAAACACCATATATTTT.

Remarks on this clone: Other nucleotide sequences in the sample specify the same CDR3. The gene calls are TRBV28 and TRBJ1-4; 8 bases align to TRBD1. This CDR3 has 19 residues. The V and J ends lost 7 bases and 4 bases, in that order; junction bases with no gene match: 20. Germline lookup yields CDR1 MDHEN and CDR2 SYDVKM. The CDR3 nucleotides read TGTGCCAGCACCTCGATAGGGGGGCAGGGGGCGCGTCTTAATGAAAAACTGTTTTTT. Residues: CASTSIGGQGARLNEKLFF.

Comment on this clone: Germline and junction disagree at one end, which may indicate a read error. The CDR3 DNA follows: TGTGCCAGCTCGCTAAAGACAGGGATCAACTATGGCCACACCTTC. Its translation: CASSLKTGINYGHTF. The chain has TRBV18 and TRBJ1-2, with 7 bases aligning to TRBD1. The CDR3 covers 15 residues. Germline CDR1 is KGHSH and CDR2 is LQKENI.

V is TRBV6-1 and J is TRBJ1-2; 7 nucleotides align to TRBD1. Germline CDR1 is MNHNS and CDR2 is SASEGT. The CDR3 spans 13 residues. V lost 3 bases and J lost 7; bases outside the gene matches: 5. In DNA, the CDR3 is TGTGCCAGCAGTGAGAGGGGGCCAAGTGGCTACACCTTC. Translation gives CASSERGPSGYTF.

The gene calls are TRBV6-1 and TRBJ2-2; D is unclear. This CDR3 has 13 residues. Trimming left V 10 bases short and J 4 bases short, with 13 bases between. CDR1 and CDR2 from the germline V gene are MNHNS and SASEGT. The DNA of the CDR3 is TGTGCCACCTCCCGGGTCTTCACCGGGGAGCTGTTTTTT. Protein sequence: CATSRVFTGELFF.

The chain joins TRBV10-3 to TRBJ2-2; tentative D call: TRBD1 (6 bases). CDR1 ENHRY and CDR2 SYGVKD come from the germline V gene. Trimming took off 6 bases at V and 0 bases at J, with 8 bases between the two ends. CDR3 length: 14 amino acids. This CDR3 is CAIRQGPNTGELFF. CDR3 bases: TGTGCCATCAGGCAGGGGCCGAACACCGGGGAGCTGTTTTTT.

The chain joins TRBV6-5 to TRBJ2-3, with 9 positions matching TRBD1. Looked up from germline, CDR1 is MNHEY and CDR2 is SVGAGI. V dropped 4 bases and J dropped 0; count of bases not matched to a gene: 5. The CDR3 contains 16 residues. CDR3 region: CASSSTGTGSTDTQYF. CDR3 sequence (DNA): TGTGCCAGCAGTTCTACTGGGACAGGGAGCACAGATACGCAGTATTTT.

As regards this clone: The sample carries other DNA sequences with the same CDR3. The chain couples TRBV5-1 to TRBJ2-7, with 13 bases fitting TRBD2. The CDR3 has 16 amino acids. Trimming removed 5 bases from V and 2 bases from J; junction bases left unmatched: 7. The germline V gene encodes CDR1 SGHRS and CDR2 YFSETQ. CDR3 region: CASSPGLAGVTYEQYF. The CDR3 DNA sequence: TGCGCCAGCAGTCCCGGACTAGCGGGGGTAACCTACGAGCAGTACTTC.

The J gene is TRBJ2-2, the V gene TRBV5-1; 8 bases agree with TRBD2. Germline CDR1 and CDR2: SGHRS and YFSETQ. V dropped 5 bases and J dropped 1; count of bases not matched to a gene: 10. The CDR3 runs 17 residues. The CDR3 region is CASRRGGGSRNTGELFF. CDR3 DNA: TGCGCCAGCAGAAGAGGCGGGGGGTCTCGGAACACCGGGGAGCTGTTTTTT. The variable domain in full, with the rest retrieved from reference TRBV5-1 and TRBJ2-2, is KAGVTQTPRYLIKTRGQQVTLSCSPISGHRSVSWYQQTPGQGLQFLFEYFSETQRNKGNFPGRFSGRQFSNSRSEMNVSTLELGDSALYLCASRRGGGSRNTGELFFGEGSRLTVL.

This chain links TRBV6-1 with TRBJ1-3; 9 nucleotides align to TRBD1. V gave up 1 base and J gave up 2 bases; unmatched junction bases: 0. Per the germline V gene, CDR1 is MNHNS and CDR2 is SASEGT. The CDR3 runs to 15 residues. The CDR3 coding sequence is TGTGCCAGCAGTGAAGGGACAGGGGCTGGAAACACCATATATTTT. It specifies CASSEGTGAGNTIYF.

This clone was counted between two and nine times. The V call is TRBV4-3, the J call TRBJ1-2; 8 bases match TRBD1. The germline gives CDR1 LGHNA, CDR2 YSLEER. This CDR3 spans 15 amino acids. V gave up 0 bases and J gave up 2 bases; unmatched junction bases: 2. CDR3 bases: TGCGCCAGCAGCCAAGAGGGGACAGGAAACTATGGCTACACCTTC. This gives the protein CASSQEGTGNYGYTF.

This chain links TRBV21-1 with TRBJ1-5; the D call TRBD1 from the table was never checked on the DNA. TRBV21-1 is an annotated pseudogene. This CDR3 has 23 amino acids. In DNA form, the CDR3 reads TGTGCCAGCAGCGAACCCCAAACCCACAGGCATAAGCCCCGTGGGACAGACAATCAGCCCCAGCATTTT. It codes for CASSEPQTHRHKPRGTDNQPQHF.

This clone was seen a handful of times. This sequence joins TRBV19 and TRBJ1-1; TRBD1 matches at 9 bases. CDR1 and CDR2 from the germline V gene are LNHDA and SQIVND (reference sequence). After removal of 5 bases from V and 9 bases from J, the junction contained 7 bases not matched to a gene. The CDR3 totals 13 residues. CDR3 DNA sequence: TGTGCCAGTAGTCCCTCCGGGACAGGGCAAGCTTTCTTT. Protein sequence: CASSPSGTGQAFF.

The V and J genes are TRBV30 and TRBJ2-7; tentatively, D is TRBD1 (5 bases). This CDR3 is 12 amino acids long. Deletions cut 7 bases from V and 4 bases from J, with 14 bases between. Per germline, CDR1 GTSNPN and CDR2 SVGIG (reference sequence). This CDR3 is CASQTETYEQYF. The CDR3 DNA sequence: TGTGCCTCACAGACAGAAACGTACGAGCAGTACTTC. The full variable domain, its missing parts supplied by reference TRBV30 and TRBJ2-7, is SQTIHQWPATLVQPVGSPLSLECTVEGTSNPNLYWYRQAAGRGLQLLFYSVGIGQISSEVPQNLSASRPQDRQFILSSKKLLLSDSGFYLCASQTETYEQYFGPGTRLTVT.

The chain employs TRBV6-1 and TRBJ2-7; 8 bases map to TRBD1. Trimming took 0 bases from V and 10 from J; bases not matched to a gene: 5. The length of the CDR3 is 13 residues. Looked up from germline, CDR1 is MNHNS and CDR2 is SASEGT. CDR3 amino acids: CASSEATTGAQYF. CDR3 sequence (DNA): TGTGCCAGCAGTGAAGCTACGACAGGGGCCCAGTACTTC.

The chain couples TRBV28 to TRBJ2-7, with D uncertain. The CDR3 spans 14 residues. Trimming took 5 bases from V and 6 from J, leaving 17 bases between them. Germline assignment: CDR1 MDHEN and CDR2 SYDVKM. The DNA for the CDR3 is TGTGCCAGCAGTCCCACCCCATCTAGATCCGAGCAGTACGTC. Translating gives CASSPTPSRSEQYV.

The chain couples TRBV28 to TRBJ1-6; D possibly corresponds to TRBD1 (5 bases). The CDR3 has 14 amino acids. Trimming took 3 bases from V and 7 from J, leaving 10 bases between them. CDR1 and CDR2 from the germline V gene are MDHEN and SYDVKM. CDR3 loop: CASSFQGRNSPLHF. CDR3 in DNA: TGTGCCAGCAGTTTTCAGGGTAGGAATTCACCCCTCCACTTT.

The chain recombines TRBV7-9 with TRBJ2-1; 15 bases align to TRBD2. Germline CDR1 is SEHNR and CDR2 is FQNEAQ (reference sequence). The CDR3 spans 15 residues. Trimming at V came to 3 bases and at J to 8 bases, leaving 2 bases not matched to a gene. The CDR3, as DNA: TGTGCCAGCAGCTTGGGACTAGCGGGGGGTGATGAGCAGTTCTTC. Amino acids: CASSLGLAGGDEQFF.

This chain uses TRBV6-1 with TRBJ2-5; D gene ambiguous. This CDR3 is 13 amino acids long. Trimming left V 4 bases short and J 1 base short, with 7 bases between. Germline V CDR1 and CDR2: MNHNS, SASEGT. The CDR3 region is CASSVQIQETQYF. The DNA for the CDR3 is TGTGCCAGCAGTGTACAGATCCAAGAGACCCAGTACTTC.

The V gene is TRBV6-5, the J gene TRBJ1-6, with 11 bases aligning to TRBD1. J gave up 8 bases and V 4 bases, and 4 bases lay outside the gene matches. Germline CDR1 MNHEY, CDR2 SVGAGI. This CDR3 is built from 15 residues. CDR3: CASSWGTGGDSPLHF. The CDR3 DNA reads as TGTGCCAGCAGTTGGGGGACAGGGGGAGATTCACCCCTCCACTTT.

This clone was detected once. This sequence joins TRBV4-1 and TRBJ1-1; the D gene is possibly TRBD1 (5 bases). Germline V gives CDR1 MGHRA, CDR2 YSYEKL. The CDR3 runs 15 residues. The V gene lost 2 bases and the J gene lost 0 bases, with 10 bases spanning the gap. Written as DNA, the CDR3 is TGCGCCAGCAGCCAACGGGGGTTGATGAACACTGAAGCTTTCTTT. Translated, it gives CASSQRGLMNTEAFF.

The V call is TRBV2, the J call TRBJ2-3; 9 positions match TRBD2. The CDR3 consists of 15 residues. Germline loops: CDR1 SNHLY, CDR2 FYNNEI. The V segment lost 1 base and the J segment 1 base; nucleotides outside the gene matches: 0. The CDR3 here is CASSEGLAGTDTQYF. The CDR3 coding sequence is TGTGCCAGCAGTGAAGGACTAGCGGGCACAGATACGCAGTATTTT.

This chain connects TRBV28 to TRBJ2-5; TRBD2 aligns across 11 bases. The CDR3 sequence is 18 residues long. With V trimmed by 2 bases and J by 0 bases, 8 bases remained unmatched. The germline V gene has CDR1 MDHEN and CDR2 SYDVKM. The CDR3 DNA reads TGTGCCAGCAGTTTAGGGCTAGCGGGGGGCTGGTACCAAGAGACCCAGTACTTC. Its protein is CASSLGLAGGWYQETQYF.

V is TRBV5-5 and J is TRBJ2-1; 8 bases agree with TRBD2. CDR3 size: 14 residues. The junction had 12 bases not matched to a gene; V was cut back by 4 bases and J by 12 bases. Germline assignment: CDR1 SGHKS and CDR2 YYEKEE (reference sequence). The DNA of the CDR3 is TGTGCCAGCAGCGCGGGACTAGGTCTAGTGTGGCAGTTCTTC. It translates to CASSAGLGLVWQFF. Together with reference TRBV5-5 and TRBJ2-1, the CDR3 gives the full variable domain: DAGVTQSPTHLIKTRGQQVTLRCSPISGHKSVSWYQQVLGQGPQFIFQYYEKEERGRGNFPDRFSARQFPNYSSELNVNALLLGDSALYLCASSAGLGLVWQFFGPGTRLTVL.

CDR3: CASSQELGQAGGTQYF. CDR3 DNA sequence: TGCGCCAGCAGCCAAGAGCTAGGACAGGCAGGGGGGACCCAGTACTTC. This rearrangement joins TRBV4-3 to TRBJ2-5; 7 bases map to TRBD1. CDR1 is LGHNA, CDR2 YSLEER, per germline. V lost 0 bases and J lost 7; bases outside the gene matches: 11. The CDR3 consists of 16 residues.